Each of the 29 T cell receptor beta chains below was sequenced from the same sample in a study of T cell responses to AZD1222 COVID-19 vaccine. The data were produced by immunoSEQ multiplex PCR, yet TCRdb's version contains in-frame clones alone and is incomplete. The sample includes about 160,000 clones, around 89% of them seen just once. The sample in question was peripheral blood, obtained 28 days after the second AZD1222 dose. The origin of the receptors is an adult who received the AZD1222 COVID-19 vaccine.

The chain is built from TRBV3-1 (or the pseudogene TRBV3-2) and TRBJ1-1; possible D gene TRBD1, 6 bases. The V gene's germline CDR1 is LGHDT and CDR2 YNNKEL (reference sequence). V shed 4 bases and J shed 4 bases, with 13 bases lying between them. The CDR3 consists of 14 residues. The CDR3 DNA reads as TGTGCCAGCAGCCGGGGGGGGGCGAGCACTGAAGCTTTCTTT. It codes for CASSRGGASTEAFF.

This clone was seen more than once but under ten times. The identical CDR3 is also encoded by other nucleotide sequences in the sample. This CDR3 reads CSAKNTEAFF. The CDR3 DNA reads as TGCAGCGCCAAGAACACTGAAGCTTTCTTT. The genes are TRBV29-1 and TRBJ1-1, with D hard to call. The CDR3 runs 10 residues. Germline lookup yields CDR1 SQVTM and CDR2 ANQGSEA. The V gene lost 7 bases and the J gene lost 1 base, with 4 bases spanning the gap.

CDR3 protein: CATSREGQGTTIYF. In nucleotides, the CDR3 is TGTGCCACCAGCAGAGAGGGACAGGGAACGACCATATATTTT. The chain couples TRBV15 to TRBJ1-3; 9 bases map to TRBD1. Germline CDR1 is LNHNV and CDR2 is YYDKDF (reference sequence). V lost 0 bases to trimming and J lost 10 bases; unmatched junction nucleotides: 4. This CDR3 comprises 14 residues.

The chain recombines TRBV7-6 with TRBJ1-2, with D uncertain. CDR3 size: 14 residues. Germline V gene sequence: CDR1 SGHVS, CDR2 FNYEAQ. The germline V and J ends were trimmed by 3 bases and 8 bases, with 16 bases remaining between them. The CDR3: CASSLGSQHRGYTF. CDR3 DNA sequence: TGTGCCAGCAGCTTGGGTAGCCAGCATCGGGGCTACACCTTC.

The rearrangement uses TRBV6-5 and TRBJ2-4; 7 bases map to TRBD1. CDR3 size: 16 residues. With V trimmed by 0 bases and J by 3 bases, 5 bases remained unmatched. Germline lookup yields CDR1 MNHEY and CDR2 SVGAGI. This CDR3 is CASSYSRGLGKNIQYF. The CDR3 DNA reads TGTGCCAGCAGTTACTCCAGGGGGTTGGGCAAAAACATTCAGTACTTC.

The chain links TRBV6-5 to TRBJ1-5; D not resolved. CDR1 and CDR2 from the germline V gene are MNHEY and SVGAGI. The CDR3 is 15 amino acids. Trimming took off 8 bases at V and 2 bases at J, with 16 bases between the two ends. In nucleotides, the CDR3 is TGTGCCAGCGGGCGGGCCCTTGGGGGCAATCAGCCCCAGCATTTT. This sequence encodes CASGRALGGNQPQHF.

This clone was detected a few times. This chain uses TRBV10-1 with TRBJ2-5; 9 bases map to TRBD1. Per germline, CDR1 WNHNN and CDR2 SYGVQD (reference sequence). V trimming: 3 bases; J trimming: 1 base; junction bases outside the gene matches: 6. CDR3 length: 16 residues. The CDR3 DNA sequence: TGCGCCAGCAGTGACCCGGGACAGGGCCCCCAAGAGACCCAGTACTTC. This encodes CASSDPGQGPQETQYF.

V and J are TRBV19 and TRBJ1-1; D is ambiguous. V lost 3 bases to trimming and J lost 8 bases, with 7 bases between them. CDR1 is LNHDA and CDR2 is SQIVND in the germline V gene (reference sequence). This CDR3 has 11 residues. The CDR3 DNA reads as TGTGCCAGTAGTATGAGAGAGGAAGCTTTCTTT. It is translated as CASSMREEAFF.

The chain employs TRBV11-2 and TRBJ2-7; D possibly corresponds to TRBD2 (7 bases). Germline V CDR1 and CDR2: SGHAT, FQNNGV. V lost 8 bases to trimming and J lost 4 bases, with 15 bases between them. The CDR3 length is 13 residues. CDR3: CASLGGGSYEQYF. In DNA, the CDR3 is TGTGCCAGCCTGGGGGGGGGCTCGTACGAGCAGTACTTC. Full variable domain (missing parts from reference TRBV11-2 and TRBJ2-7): EAGVAQSPRYKIIEKRQSVAFWCNPISGHATLYWYQQILGQGPKLLIQFQNNGVVDDSQLPKDRFSAERLKGVDSTLKIQPAKLEDSAVYLCASLGGGSYEQYFGPGTRLTVT.

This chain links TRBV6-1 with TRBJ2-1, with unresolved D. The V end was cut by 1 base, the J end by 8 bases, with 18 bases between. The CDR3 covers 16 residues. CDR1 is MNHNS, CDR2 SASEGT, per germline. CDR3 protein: CASSEGTDRAGHEQFF. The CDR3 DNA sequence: TGTGCCAGCAGTGAAGGGACCGACCGAGCCGGACATGAGCAGTTCTTC.

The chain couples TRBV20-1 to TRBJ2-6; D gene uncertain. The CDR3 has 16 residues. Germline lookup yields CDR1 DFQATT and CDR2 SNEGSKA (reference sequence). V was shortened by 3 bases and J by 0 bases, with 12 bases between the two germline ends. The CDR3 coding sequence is TGCAGTGCTAGTATGGGTTACCTCTCTGGGGCCAACGTCCTGACTTTC. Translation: CSASMGYLSGANVLTF.

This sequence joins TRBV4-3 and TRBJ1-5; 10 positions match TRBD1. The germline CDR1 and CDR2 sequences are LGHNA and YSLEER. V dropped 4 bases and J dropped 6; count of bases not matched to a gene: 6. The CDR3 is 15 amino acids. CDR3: CASSPQTGGSQPQHF. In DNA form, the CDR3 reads TGCGCCAGCAGCCCCCAGACAGGGGGCAGTCAGCCCCAGCATTTT.

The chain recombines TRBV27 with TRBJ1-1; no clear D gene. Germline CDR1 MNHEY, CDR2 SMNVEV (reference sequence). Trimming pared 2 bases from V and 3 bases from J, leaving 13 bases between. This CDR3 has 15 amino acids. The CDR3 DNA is TGTGCCAGCAGTTTAGGCGAGGGTCTGGACACTGAAGCTTTCTTT. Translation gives CASSLGEGLDTEAFF.

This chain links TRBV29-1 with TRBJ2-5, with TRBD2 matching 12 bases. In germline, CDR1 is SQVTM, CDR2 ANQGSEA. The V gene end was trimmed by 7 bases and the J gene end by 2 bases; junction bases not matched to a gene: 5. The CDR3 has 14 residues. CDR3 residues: CSGLTSGGQETQYF. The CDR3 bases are TGCAGCGGCCTGACTAGCGGGGGACAAGAGACCCAGTACTTC.

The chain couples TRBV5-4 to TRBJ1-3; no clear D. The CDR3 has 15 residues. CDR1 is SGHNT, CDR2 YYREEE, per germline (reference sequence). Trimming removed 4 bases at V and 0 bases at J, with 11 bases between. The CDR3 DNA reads TGTGCCAGCAGCCTGGACGGGTTCTCTGGAAACACCATATATTTT. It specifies CASSLDGFSGNTIYF.

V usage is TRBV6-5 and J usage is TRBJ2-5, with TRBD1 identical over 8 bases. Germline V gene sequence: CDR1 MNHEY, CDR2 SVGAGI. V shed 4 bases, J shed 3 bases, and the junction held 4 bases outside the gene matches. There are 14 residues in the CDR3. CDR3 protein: CASSSDRGEETQYF. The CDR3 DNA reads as TGTGCCAGCAGTTCTGACAGGGGAGAAGAGACCCAGTACTTC.

The CDR3 DNA is TGTGCCAGCAGGGGGGGGACAGGGTTGAACACTGAAGCTTTCTTT. This translates into CASRGGTGLNTEAFF. The chain recombines TRBV7-8 with TRBJ1-1; 9 positions match TRBD1. After removal of 6 bases from V and 0 bases from J, the junction contained 5 bases not matched to a gene. This CDR3 has 15 amino acids. CDR1 SGHVS and CDR2 FQNEAQ come from the germline V gene.

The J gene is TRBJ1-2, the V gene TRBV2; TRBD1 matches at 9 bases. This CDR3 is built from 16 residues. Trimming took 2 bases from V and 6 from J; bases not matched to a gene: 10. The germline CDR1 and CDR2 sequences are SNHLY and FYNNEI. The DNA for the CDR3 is TGTGCCAGCAGTGAAAATCGAAGGGACAGGGAGGATGGCTACACCTTC. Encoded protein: CASSENRRDREDGYTF.

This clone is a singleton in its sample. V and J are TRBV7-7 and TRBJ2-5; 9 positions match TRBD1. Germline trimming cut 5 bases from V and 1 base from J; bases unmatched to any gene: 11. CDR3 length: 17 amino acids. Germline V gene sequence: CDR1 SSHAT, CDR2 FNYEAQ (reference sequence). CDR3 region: CASSPKTGGESQETQYF. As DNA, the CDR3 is TGTGCCAGCAGCCCGAAAACAGGGGGCGAGTCCCAAGAGACCCAGTACTTC.

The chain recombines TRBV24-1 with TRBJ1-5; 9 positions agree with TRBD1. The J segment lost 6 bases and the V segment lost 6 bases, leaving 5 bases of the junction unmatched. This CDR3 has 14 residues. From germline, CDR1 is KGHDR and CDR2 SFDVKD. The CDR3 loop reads CATSTGGEGQPQHF. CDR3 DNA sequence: TGTGCCACCAGTACAGGGGGCGAGGGTCAGCCCCAGCATTTT.

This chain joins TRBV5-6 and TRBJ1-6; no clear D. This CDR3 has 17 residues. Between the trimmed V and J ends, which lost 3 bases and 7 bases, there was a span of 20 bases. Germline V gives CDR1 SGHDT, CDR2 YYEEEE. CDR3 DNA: TGTGCCAGCAGCTCGGACTTTTCGCTCGGGTACAATTCACCCCTCCACTTT. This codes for CASSSDFSLGYNSPLHF.

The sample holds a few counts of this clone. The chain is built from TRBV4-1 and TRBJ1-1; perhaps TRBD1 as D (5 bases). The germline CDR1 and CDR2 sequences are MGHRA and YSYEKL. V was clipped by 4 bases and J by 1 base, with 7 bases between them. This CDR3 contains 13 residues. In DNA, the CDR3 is TGCGCCAGCAGCCCCGGACAGAACACTGAAGCTTTCTTT. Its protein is CASSPGQNTEAFF.

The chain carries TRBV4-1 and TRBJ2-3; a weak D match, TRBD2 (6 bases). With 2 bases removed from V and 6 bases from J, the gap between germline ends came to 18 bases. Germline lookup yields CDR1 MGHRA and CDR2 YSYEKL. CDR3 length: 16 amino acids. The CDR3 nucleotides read TGCGCCAGCAGCCAACCTCCCGGGGGTCAGCCCGATACGCAGTATTTT. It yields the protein CASSQPPGGQPDTQYF.

CDR3 amino acids: CASSPRDRTAPQGSYEQYF. In DNA, the CDR3 is TGTGCCAGCAGCCCCCGGGACAGAACCGCACCTCAAGGGTCCTACGAGCAGTACTTC. This chain connects TRBV11-2 to TRBJ2-7; 7 bases are shared with TRBD1. V lost 5 bases and J lost 1; bases outside the gene matches: 20. This CDR3 region has 19 residues. The germline gives CDR1 SGHAT, CDR2 FQNNGV.

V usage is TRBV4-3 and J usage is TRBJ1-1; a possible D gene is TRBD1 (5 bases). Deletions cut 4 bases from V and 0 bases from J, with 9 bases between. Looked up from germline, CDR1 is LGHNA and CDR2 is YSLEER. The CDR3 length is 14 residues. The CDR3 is CASSRAGVNTEAFF. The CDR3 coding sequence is TGCGCCAGCAGCCGTGCGGGGGTGAACACTGAAGCTTTCTTT.

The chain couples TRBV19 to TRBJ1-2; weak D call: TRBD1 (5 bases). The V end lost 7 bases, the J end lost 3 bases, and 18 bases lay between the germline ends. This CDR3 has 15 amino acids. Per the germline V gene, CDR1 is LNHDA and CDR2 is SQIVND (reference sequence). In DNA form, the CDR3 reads TGTGCCAGTACTATCCTTGCCGACAGCGACTATGGCTACACCTTC. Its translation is CASTILADSDYGYTF.

CDR3 nucleotides: TGCGCCAGCAGCCAAGTCGGGACTAGCGGGGGATCTAGCACAGATACGCAGTATTTT. This gives the protein CASSQVGTSGGSSTDTQYF. The V call is TRBV4-3, the J call TRBJ2-3, with TRBD2 identical over 14 bases. The germline CDR1 and CDR2 sequences are LGHNA and YSLEER. V was pared by 1 base and J by 0 bases, with 6 bases of the junction left unmatched. The CDR3 covers 19 residues.

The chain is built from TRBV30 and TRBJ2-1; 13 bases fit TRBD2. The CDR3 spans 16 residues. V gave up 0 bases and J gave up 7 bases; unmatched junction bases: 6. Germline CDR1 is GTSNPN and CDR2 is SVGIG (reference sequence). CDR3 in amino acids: CAWSVLRTSGGNEQFF. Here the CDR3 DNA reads TGTGCCTGGAGTGTACTAAGGACTAGCGGGGGTAATGAGCAGTTCTTC. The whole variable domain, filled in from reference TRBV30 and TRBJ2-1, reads SQTIHQWPATLVQPVGSPLSLECTVEGTSNPNLYWYRQAAGRGLQLLFYSVGIGQISSEVPQNLSASRPQDRQFILSSKKLLLSDSGFYLCAWSVLRTSGGNEQFFGPGTRLTVL.

The DNA for the CDR3 is TGCGCCAGCAGCTTGGCGGGGGGGCTAGATGGCTACACCTTC. Translated: CASSLAGGLDGYTF. The rearrangement joins TRBV5-1 to TRBJ1-2, with D tentatively TRBD1 (6 bases). The CDR3 runs 14 residues. Germline CDR1 SGHRS, CDR2 YFSETQ. V gave up 0 bases and J gave up 6 bases, with 12 bases separating them.